This paragraph reports one T cell receptor (beta chain). Its antigen is unknown. The data stem from a study of T cell responses to AZD1222 COVID-19 vaccine. Findings and limits, study-wide: At baseline, just 6 or 7 AZD1222 recipients tested seropositive. Spike was spanned by vaccine-associated CD4 TCRs, which were dominant at 160-218 and 743-854. There were repertoire samples only from the period after the peak T cell response.

Using immunoSEQ multiplex PCR, the repertoire was profiled, and TCRdb retains in-frame clones only, with some absent. The sample records 100,000 to 150,000 clones, more than 75% being singletons. CDR3 length: 13 amino acids. The V segment lost 6 bases and the J segment 6 bases; nucleotides outside the gene matches: 4. CDR1 MNHEY and CDR2 SMNVEV come from the germline V gene (reference sequence). This sequence was found in an adult in good health. The sequences come from peripheral blood, collected on day 0 of AZD1222 vaccination. The chain carries TRBV27 and TRBJ2-2; TRBD1 agrees at 7 bases. The CDR3: CASSLRGPGELFF. CDR3 DNA sequence: TGTGCCAGCAGCCTAAGGGGGCCCGGGGAGCTGTTTTTT.